The next 17 T cell receptor beta chains were all read from a single sample in a study of T-cell memory formation after mild COVID-19. TCRdb used MiXCR to reprocess the 5' RACE reads, holding one entry per CDR3 protein. This table holds 400,000 to 550,000 distinct CDR3 sequences, about 23% found once. Sequenced: PBMCs or a T cell subset sorted from them (not recorded which). Receptors were obtained from an adult woman who had mild COVID-19 (a few samples of this study predate the infection). Cell type and time point are not known.

This chain joins TRBV5-1 and TRBJ1-1; D is unresolved. Germline V CDR1 and CDR2: SGHRS, YFSETQ. V was cut by 4 bases and J by 5 bases, with 12 bases left in between. The CDR3 consists of 13 residues. The CDR3 spells CASSPGWYTEAFF. For the CDR3, the DNA is TGCGCCAGCAGCCCAGGCTGGTATACTGAAGCTTTCTTT.

This clonotype was seen a handful of times. The chain recombines TRBV27 with TRBJ2-5; 7 bases align to TRBD2. Germline CDR1 reads MNHEY; CDR2 reads SMNVEV (reference sequence). Trimming at V came to 5 bases and at J to 5 bases, leaving 11 bases not matched to a gene. The CDR3 length is 15 residues. For the CDR3, the DNA is TGTGCCAGCAGTGCCGGGACTAACTCATGGGAGACCCAGTACTTC. This codes for CASSAGTNSWETQYF.

There are a few counts of this clonotype. The chain recombines TRBV7-6 with TRBJ2-7; no clear D. The CDR3 runs 14 residues. Germline-derived CDR1 and CDR2 are SGHVS and FNYEAQ. Trimming removed 0 bases at V and 2 bases at J, with 8 bases between. DNA for the CDR3: TGTGCCAGCAGCTTAGCCGTAGGGACCTACGAGCAGTACTTC. Protein: CASSLAVGTYEQYF.

This clonotype has just a few counts. J is TRBJ2-1 and V is TRBV4-1, with TRBD2 identical over 8 bases. The length of the CDR3 is 16 residues. Germline V lookup: CDR1 MGHRA, CDR2 YSYEKL. V lost 0 bases, J lost 7 bases, and 8 bases stayed unmatched. The CDR3 nucleotides are TGCGCCAGCAGCCAAGAGTGGACTAGCCGGGGAAATGAGCAGTTCTTC. It encodes CASSQEWTSRGNEQFF.

The chain carries TRBV6-5 and TRBJ1-5; 7 bases are a match to TRBD1. Losses at the gene ends were 7 bases for V and 2 bases for J; bases not matched to a gene: 8. The CDR3 extends over 15 amino acids. Germline CDR1 and CDR2: MNHEY and SVGAGI. The CDR3 reads CASKDRFWGNQPQHF. The CDR3 region has the DNA TGTGCCAGCAAGGACAGGTTTTGGGGCAATCAGCCCCAGCATTTT.

This clonotype was seen a handful of times. The chain uses TRBV5-1 and TRBJ1-1; D is uncertain. Trimming cost V 0 bases and J 1 base, with 10 bases left between them. This CDR3 comprises 15 residues. Germline assignment: CDR1 SGHRS and CDR2 YFSETQ. The CDR3 is CASSLEESQNTEAFF. In nucleotides, the CDR3 is TGCGCCAGCAGCTTGGAAGAATCGCAGAACACTGAAGCTTTCTTT.

The table lists this clonotype with a few counts. This rearrangement joins TRBV6-5 to TRBJ2-3, with 9 bases aligning to TRBD2. The CDR3 has 15 amino acids. Germline trimming cut 2 bases from V and 1 base from J; bases unmatched to any gene: 1. Germline V gives CDR1 MNHEY, CDR2 SVGAGI. The CDR3: CASSYGTSRTDTQYF. CDR3 nucleotides: TGTGCCAGCAGTTACGGGACTAGCCGCACAGATACGCAGTATTTT.

The chain links TRBV4-1 to TRBJ2-7, with 9 bases identical to TRBD2. Germline V lookup: CDR1 MGHRA, CDR2 YSYEKL. The CDR3 totals 14 residues. Trimming at V came to 0 bases and at J to 6 bases, leaving 3 bases not matched to a gene. The CDR3 sequence: CASSQESLAGEQYF. CDR3 in DNA: TGCGCCAGCAGCCAAGAATCACTAGCGGGCGAGCAGTACTTC.

The sample holds a few counts of this clonotype. The chain joins TRBV18 to TRBJ2-5; no reliable D call. V was pared by 6 bases and J by 4 bases, with 9 bases between. This CDR3 is built from 12 residues. Per the germline V gene, CDR1 is KGHSH and CDR2 is LQKENI. The DNA for the CDR3 is TGTGCCAGCTCGTCAATCCGAGAGACCCAGTACTTC. Translating gives CASSSIRETQYF.

This chain joins TRBV7-2 and TRBJ2-2, with D unclear. CDR1 and CDR2 from the germline V gene are SGHTA and FQGNSA. The CDR3 has 13 amino acids. V dropped 5 bases and J dropped 4 bases, with 8 bases sitting between them. CDR3 in amino acids: CASSPSPTGELFF. In nucleotides, the CDR3 is TGTGCCAGCAGCCCGTCGCCCACCGGGGAGCTGTTTTTT.

The rearrangement links TRBV5-1 to TRBJ2-5, with 13 bases that match TRBD2. Germline lookup yields CDR1 SGHRS and CDR2 YFSETQ. The CDR3 length is 17 residues. The ends lost 0 bases at V and 1 base at J; junction bases unmatched: 3. The CDR3 sequence: CASSLAGTSGAQETQYF. CDR3 nucleotide sequence: TGCGCCAGCAGCTTGGCCGGGACTAGCGGGGCCCAAGAGACCCAGTACTTC.

This clonotype was observed a few times. A much bigger clone sits one base away, suggesting this may be a read error. The V gene is TRBV7-9, the J gene TRBJ2-3; D remains unclear. CDR1 is SEHNR, CDR2 FQNEAQ, per germline (reference sequence). V was shortened by 6 bases and J by 3 bases, with 1 base between the two germline ends. The length of the CDR3 is 10 residues. CDR3 nucleotides: TGTGCCAGCAGGACAGATACGCAGTATTTT. Translated, it gives CASRTDTQYF.

The chain is built from TRBV9 and TRBJ2-3; 11 bases match TRBD2. Germline lookup yields CDR1 SGDLS and CDR2 YYNGEE. J lost 4 bases, V lost 1 base, and 5 bases had no gene match. This CDR3 has 16 amino acids. CDR3 nucleotides: TGTGCCAGCAGCGTAAAGGGACTAGCGGTCTCAGATACGCAGTATTTT. Its translation: CASSVKGLAVSDTQYF.

The sample holds a few counts of this clonotype. The gene calls are TRBV2 and TRBJ2-7; 8 positions match TRBD1. Germline V gene lookup returns CDR1 SNHLY and CDR2 FYNNEI. The V gene end was trimmed by 7 bases and the J gene end by 6 bases; junction bases not matched to a gene: 8. The CDR3 covers 13 residues. CDR3 sequence reads: CASTRQGASEQYF. For the CDR3, the DNA is TGTGCCAGCACCCGTCAGGGGGCAAGCGAGCAGTACTTC.

This clonotype showed up just a few times. The chain combines TRBV7-3 with TRBJ1-1, with 8 nucleotides matching TRBD1. The V gene end was trimmed by 4 bases and the J gene end by 3 bases; junction bases not matched to a gene: 7. The CDR3 covers 15 residues. The germline V gene encodes CDR1 SGHTA and CDR2 FQGTGA. The CDR3 loop is CASSSRTGKDTEAFF. CDR3 sequence (DNA): TGTGCCAGCAGCTCCAGGACAGGGAAGGACACTGAAGCTTTCTTT.

J is TRBJ1-2 and V is TRBV12-3 or TRBV12-4, with TRBD1 matching over 9 bases. The CDR3 has 12 amino acids. V lost 8 bases and J lost 5; bases outside the gene matches: 3. This CDR3 reads CASQQGAYGYTF. As DNA, the CDR3 is TGTGCCAGCCAACAGGGGGCATATGGCTACACCTTC.

In this sample, this clonotype turned up a few times. The rearrangement links TRBV10-3 to TRBJ1-4; D call uncertain. The V gene lost 4 bases and the J gene lost 4 bases, with 19 bases spanning the gap. Germline values: CDR1 ENHRY, CDR2 SYGVKD. This CDR3 comprises 17 residues. CDR3 coding DNA: TGTGCCATCAGTGCACTAGGGTTGCAACGGGGTAATGAAAAACTGTTTTTT. Protein sequence: CAISALGLQRGNEKLFF.